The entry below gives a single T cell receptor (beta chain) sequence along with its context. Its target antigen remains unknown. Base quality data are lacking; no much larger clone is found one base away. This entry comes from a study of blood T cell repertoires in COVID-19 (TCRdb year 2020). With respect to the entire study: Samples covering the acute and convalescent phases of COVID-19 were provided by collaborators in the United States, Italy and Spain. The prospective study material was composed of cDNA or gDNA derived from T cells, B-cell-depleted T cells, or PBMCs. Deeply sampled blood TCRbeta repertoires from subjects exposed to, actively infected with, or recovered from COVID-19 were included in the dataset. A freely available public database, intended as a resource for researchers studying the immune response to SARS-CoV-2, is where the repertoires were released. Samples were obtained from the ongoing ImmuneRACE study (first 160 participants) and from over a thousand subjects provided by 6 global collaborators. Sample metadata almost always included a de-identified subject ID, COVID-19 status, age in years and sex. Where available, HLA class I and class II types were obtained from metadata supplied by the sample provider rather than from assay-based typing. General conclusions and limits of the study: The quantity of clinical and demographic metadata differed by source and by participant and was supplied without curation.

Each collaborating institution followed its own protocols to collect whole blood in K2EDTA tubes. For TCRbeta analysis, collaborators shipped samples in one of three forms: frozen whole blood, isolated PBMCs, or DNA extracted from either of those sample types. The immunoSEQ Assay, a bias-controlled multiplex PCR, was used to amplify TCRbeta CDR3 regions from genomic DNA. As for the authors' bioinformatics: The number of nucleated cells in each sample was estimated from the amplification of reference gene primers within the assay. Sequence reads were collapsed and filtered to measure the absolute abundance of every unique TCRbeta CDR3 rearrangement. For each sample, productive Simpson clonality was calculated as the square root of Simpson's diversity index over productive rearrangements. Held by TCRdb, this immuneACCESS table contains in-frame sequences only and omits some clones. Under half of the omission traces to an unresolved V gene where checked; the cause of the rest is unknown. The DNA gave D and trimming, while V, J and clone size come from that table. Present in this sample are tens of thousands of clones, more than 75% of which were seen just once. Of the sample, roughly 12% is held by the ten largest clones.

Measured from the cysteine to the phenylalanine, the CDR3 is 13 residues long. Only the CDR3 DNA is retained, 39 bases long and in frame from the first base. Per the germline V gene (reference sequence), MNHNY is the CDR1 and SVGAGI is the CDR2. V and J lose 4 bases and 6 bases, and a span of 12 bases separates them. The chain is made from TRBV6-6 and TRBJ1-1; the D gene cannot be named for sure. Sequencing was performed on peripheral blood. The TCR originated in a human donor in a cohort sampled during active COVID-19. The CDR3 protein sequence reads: CASSFPGKAEAFF. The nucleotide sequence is TGTGCCAGCAGTTTTCCGGGTAAAGCTGAAGCTTTCTTT.